Below are 10 T cell receptor beta chains sequenced from a single sample in a study of tumor-infiltrating lymphocytes in oesophageal squamous cell carcinoma. TCRdb ran MiXCR on the PCR reads and lists one entry per CDR3 protein. The sample shows around 26,000 distinct CDR3 sequences, around 40% of them seen only once. Sequenced: esophageal tumor tissue. These receptors were collected from a male donor with esophageal squamous cell carcinoma.

The chain links TRBV5-4 to TRBJ2-5; 11 positions match TRBD2. The J call may be mistaken, given a closer DNA end match to TRBJ2-1. The CDR3 contains 16 residues. Looked up from germline, CDR1 is SGHNT and CDR2 is YYREEE (reference sequence). The chain's CDR3 is CASSVSSGRTYNEQFF. CDR3 nucleotide sequence: TGTGCCAGCAGCGTATCTAGCGGGAGGACATACAATGAGCAGTTCTTC.

This clonotype was observed many times. V is TRBV11-2 and J is TRBJ1-1; the D gene is possibly TRBD1 (5 bases). The CDR3 extends over 15 amino acids. V lost 4 bases and J 0 bases, leaving 12 bases between the germline ends. Germline CDR1 reads SGHAT; CDR2 reads FQNNGV. CDR3 in DNA: TGTGCCAGCAGCTCCACAGCAGGGCTGAACACTGAAGCTTTCTTT. It translates to CASSSTAGLNTEAFF.

This clonotype was recorded many times. Since a much larger clone is just one base distant, this may be a read error. V is TRBV7-9 and J is TRBJ2-5, with no clear D. CDR1 is SEHNR, CDR2 FQNEAQ, per germline (reference sequence). V was shortened by 5 bases and J by 11 bases, with 24 bases between the two germline ends. The CDR3 runs to 15 residues. The CDR3 nucleotides read TGTGCCAGCAGCCGGGTTGGGCCCCAGGTCCATGAGCAGTACTTC. Translating gives CASSRVGPQVHEQYF.

This clonotype was seen a handful of times. J is TRBJ2-4 and V is TRBV6-1; 10 bases match TRBD1. The trim removed 10 bases at V and 13 bases at J, leaving 16 bases unmatched. Germline-derived CDR1 and CDR2 are MNHNS and SASEGT. The CDR3 extends over 14 amino acids. CDR3: CANSMTGGYNEQYF. CDR3 DNA sequence: TGTGCCAACAGCATGACAGGGGGCTACAATGAGCAGTACTTC.

This chain joins TRBV12-5 and TRBJ2-5; 9 bases map to TRBD2. CDR3 length equals 15 residues. Germline CDR1 reads LGHNT; CDR2 reads FRNRAP. V lost 3 bases, J lost 0 bases, and 2 bases stayed unmatched. The DNA of the CDR3 is TGTGCTAGTGGTTTCGGACTAGCGTACCAAGAGACCCAGTACTTC. It translates to CASGFGLAYQETQYF.

Regarding this clonotype: Compared with germline, one end of the junction differs, possibly owing to a read error. The CDR3 loop is CASKTRSYEQYF. As DNA, the CDR3 is TGTGCCAGCAAGACAAGATCCTACGAGCAGTACTTT. The chain combines TRBV6-9 with TRBJ1-1; no definite D call. The germline CDR1 and CDR2 sequences are MNHGY and SVAAGI. This CDR3 is 12 amino acids long.

This clonotype has at least ten counts. The CDR3 sequence: CASSYSGTGGVSIQYF. The CDR3 region has the DNA TGTGCCAGCAGTTACTCCGGGACAGGGGGCGTGAGCATTCAGTACTTC. The J gene is TRBJ2-4, the V gene TRBV6-6, with 12 bases identical to TRBD1. CDR1 MNHNY and CDR2 SVGAGI come from the germline V gene (reference sequence). The length of the CDR3 is 16 residues. The ends lost 0 bases at V and 9 bases at J; junction bases unmatched: 6.

There are many counts of this clonotype. The chain joins TRBV5-5 to TRBJ1-1; the D is unclear. V was pared by 4 bases and J by 6 bases, with 13 bases between. Germline V gives CDR1 SGHKS, CDR2 YYEKEE (reference sequence). The CDR3 has 13 amino acids. CDR3 DNA sequence: TGTGCCAGCAGCCGCTGGGAAGGGTCTGAAGCTTTCTTT. It yields the protein CASSRWEGSEAFF.

This chain uses TRBV3-1 with TRBJ2-3, with TRBD2 matching over 11 bases. The CDR3 is 18 amino acids. J gave up 8 bases and V 4 bases, and 17 bases lay outside the gene matches. Germline-derived CDR1 and CDR2 are LGHDT and YNNKEL (reference sequence). For the CDR3, the DNA is TGTGCCAGCAGCCCCCATGGGCTAGCGGGAGGCACGGGGGGTACGCAGTATTTT. Translated: CASSPHGLAGGTGGTQYF.

This clonotype was detected ten times or more. This chain joins TRBV2 and TRBJ2-7; 7 nucleotides agree with TRBD2. CDR3 size: 14 residues. Trimming at V came to 8 bases and at J to 2 bases, leaving 9 bases not matched to a gene. The germline V gene encodes CDR1 SNHLY and CDR2 FYNNEI. CDR3 sequence reads: CASDPGTNTYEQYF. CDR3 sequence (DNA): TGTGCCAGCGATCCCGGGACTAATACCTACGAGCAGTACTTC.